This T cell receptor beta chain is drawn from a study of metastatic and nonmetastatic thyroid tumors. This clone was counted between two and nine times. Prior to thyroid surgery, none of the patients had received any treatment. TCRdb reprocessed the PCR reads using MiXCR. The data contain 40,000 to 50,000 clones, roughly 12% of them singletons. This CDR3 region has 14 residues. Deletions cut 1 base from V and 5 bases from J, with 12 bases between. Sequenced sample: blood. The receptor was isolated from a male donor with papillary thyroid cancer or a benign thyroid nodule (not recorded which). Some clones in this sample may be carry-over from other donors' samples. The V gene is TRBV12-3 or TRBV12-4, the J gene TRBJ2-7; TRBD1 is a possible D gene (5 bases). This chain's CDR3 is CASSLGTRCHEQYF. CDR3 bases: TGTGCCAGCAGTTTAGGGACACGGTGCCACGAGCAGTACTTC.